This TCR beta chain derives from a study of blood T cell repertoires in COVID-19. Across the whole study: Collection of acute and convalescent COVID-19 samples took place in the United States, Italy and Spain.

Authors' data handling: Amplification of reference gene primers was used by the study to estimate nucleated cell counts. Assay: immunoSEQ multiplex PCR; the TCRdb copy retains only in-frame clones and omits some. Clone size and the V and J calls come from that table; the DNA yielded D and trimming. Of around 300,000 clones in the sample, approximately 85% were seen once. The sample comprised peripheral blood. This receptor was identified in a human donor in a cohort sampled during active COVID-19.

The CDR3 protein is CASSITQGWTNQPQHF. CDR3 nucleotides: TGTGCCAGTAGTATAACACAGGGATGGACGAATCAGCCCCAGCATTTT. The V gene is TRBV19, the J gene TRBJ1-5; tentatively, D is TRBD1 (6 bases). The V end was cut by 2 bases, the J end by 4 bases, with 15 bases between. The CDR3 contains 16 residues. CDR1 and CDR2 from the germline V gene are LNHDA and SQIVND (reference sequence).